A selection of T cell receptor beta chains follows, all from one sample in a study of regulatory T cells in long-lasting Graves disease. Each CDR3 protein is one row after TCRdb ran MiXCR on the multiplex PCR reads. The table has 510,000 or so distinct CDR3 sequences, 9.5% to 15% seen once. A further study also used this sample, focusing on T cells in Graves' hyperthyroidism and ophthalmopathy.

Sequenced material: peripheral blood mononuclear cells (PBMCs), taken at new diagnosis, from a patient treated with antithyroid drugs. The receptors stem from a woman in her 30s with Graves disease. CDR3s include the opening cysteine and the closing phenylalanine or tryptophan. The D gene is left open where the match is weak. A row's size may be missing; if present it is once, few, many or a size class.

DNA	CDR3	D	V	size	J
TGTGCCAGCAGCTCCGGGACTAGATCAGATACGCAGTATTTT	CASSSGTRSDTQYF	TRBD2	TRBV11-3	.	TRBJ2-3
TGTGCCAGCACTAACTGGGGGAATCAGCCCCAGCATTTT	CASTNWGNQPQHF	.	TRBV12-3/TRBV12-4	many	TRBJ1-5
TGCGCCAGCAGTGAGGCGAGACTAGCGGGAGAACTTCGGGAGACCCAGTACTTC	CASSEARLAGELRETQYF	TRBD2	TRBV10-2	many	TRBJ2-5
TGTGCCAGCACTCCGGGACTAGCGGGAATAAGGTACGAGCAGTACTTC	CASTPGLAGIRYEQYF	TRBD2	TRBV27	many	TRBJ2-7
TGTGCCAGCAGTTCGATTAGGACTCTTGATGAGCAGTTCTTC	CASSSIRTLDEQFF	.	TRBV28	many	TRBJ2-1
TGTGCCAGCATAACCCCCCCTTCAGCGGCGCAGTTCTTC	CASITPPSAAQFF	.	TRBV6-2/TRBV6-3	few	TRBJ2-1
TGTGCCAGCAGCAGACTAGCGGGAGCGCAGGAGCAGTTCTTC	CASSRLAGAQEQFF	TRBD2	TRBV12-3/TRBV12-4	.	TRBJ2-1
TGTGCCAGCAGCCAGCCGGGACAGGGGGAAACCTATGGCTACACCTTC	CASSQPGQGETYGYTF	TRBD1	TRBV3-1	.	TRBJ1-2
TGTGCCAGCCTTGGAGGACAAATGAACACTGAAGCTTTCTTT	CASLGGQMNTEAFF	.	TRBV19	many	TRBJ1-1
TGTGCCAGCAGTCGGGAAAAGAACACTGAAGCTTTCTTT	CASSREKNTEAFF	.	TRBV12-3/TRBV12-4	many	TRBJ1-1
TGTGCCAGCAGTGATCAGCGGGAGCCGGACCTCTCTGGGGCCAACGTCCTGACTTTC	CASSDQREPDLSGANVLTF	TRBD2	TRBV2	many	TRBJ2-6
TGTGCCAGCAGTGAGTGGGGGGCCCCTGAAGCTTTCTTT	CASSEWGAPEAFF	.	TRBV2	many	TRBJ1-1
TGTGCCAGCAGCTTATTTTCTAGCGATATACCAACCGAGCAGTACTTC	CASSLFSSDIPTEQYF	.	TRBV11-3	.	TRBJ2-7